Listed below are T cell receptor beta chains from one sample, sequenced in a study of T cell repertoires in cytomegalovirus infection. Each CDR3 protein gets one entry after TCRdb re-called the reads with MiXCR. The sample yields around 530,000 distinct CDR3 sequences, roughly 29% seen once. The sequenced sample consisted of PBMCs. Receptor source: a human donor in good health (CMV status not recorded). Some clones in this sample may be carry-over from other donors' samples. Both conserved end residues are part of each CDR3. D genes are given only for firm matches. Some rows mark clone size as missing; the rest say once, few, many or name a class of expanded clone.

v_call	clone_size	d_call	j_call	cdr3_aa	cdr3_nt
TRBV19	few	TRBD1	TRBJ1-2	CASSIPGQGMRYGYTF	TGTGCCAGTAGTATCCCCGGACAGGGAATGCGGTATGGCTACACCTTC
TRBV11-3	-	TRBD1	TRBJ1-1	CASSGTGVNTEAFF	TGTGCCAGCAGCGGGACAGGAGTGAACACTGAAGCTTTCTTT
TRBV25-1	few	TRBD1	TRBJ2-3	CASSGRHRGWADTQYF	TGTGCCAGCAGTGGCAGACACAGGGGTTGGGCAGATACGCAGTATTTT
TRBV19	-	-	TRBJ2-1	CASSIIGAPEQFF	TGTGCCAGTAGTATTATCGGTGCCCCAGAGCAGTTCTTC
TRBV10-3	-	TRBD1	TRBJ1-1	CATRGTANTEAFF	TGTGCCACCCGGGGGACAGCTAACACTGAAGCTTTCTTT
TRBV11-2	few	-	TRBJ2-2	CASSLRPGVVGPNTGELFF	TGTGCCAGCAGCCTTCGCCCGGGCGTAGTAGGCCCGAACACCGGGGAGCTGTTTTTT
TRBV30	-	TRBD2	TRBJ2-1	CAWSVAYSGSYNEQFF	TGTGCCTGGAGTGTAGCCTATAGCGGGAGTTACAATGAGCAGTTCTTC
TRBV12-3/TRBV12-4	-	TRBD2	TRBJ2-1	CASSWGLAGGPGVF	TGTGCCAGCAGTTGGGGGCTAGCGGGAGGGCCGGGCGTCTTC
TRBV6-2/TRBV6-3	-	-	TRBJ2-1	CASSPTKTNTSPRSYNEQFF	TGTGCCAGCAGCCCGACAAAGACGAATACTAGCCCCCGTTCCTACAATGAGCAGTTCTTC
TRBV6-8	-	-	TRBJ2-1	CASSSPPQIGLAYNEQFF	TGTGCCAGCAGTTCCCCTCCCCAAATCGGGCTAGCCTACAATGAGCAGTTCTTC
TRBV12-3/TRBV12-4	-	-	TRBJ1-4	CASSLYPLGQPTALFF	TGTGCCAGCAGTTTATACCCCCTTGGACAGCCGACGGCTCTGTTTTTT
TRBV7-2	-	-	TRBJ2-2	CASSLVGGRPGELFF	TGTGCCAGCAGCTTAGTCGGGGGGCGCCCCGGGGAGCTGTTTTTT
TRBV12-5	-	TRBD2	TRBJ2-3	CASGSGLAASTDTQYF	TGTGCTAGTGGTTCAGGACTAGCGGCTAGCACAGATACGCAGTATTTT
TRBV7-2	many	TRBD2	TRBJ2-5	CASSYRGEGETQYF	TGTGCCAGCAGCTACCGCGGGGAGGGAGAGACCCAGTACTTC
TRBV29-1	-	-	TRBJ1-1	CSCRTRLLPEAFF	TGCAGCTGCCGAACCCGCCTCCTCCCTGAAGCTTTCTTT
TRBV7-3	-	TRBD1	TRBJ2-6	CASSLRKGQSSGANVLTF	TGTGCCAGCAGCTTAAGAAAGGGACAGAGCTCTGGGGCCAACGTCCTGACTTTC
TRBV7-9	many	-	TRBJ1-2	CASSLATGIYGYTF	TGTGCCAGCAGCTTAGCTACAGGGATCTATGGCTACACCTTC
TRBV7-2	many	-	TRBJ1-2	CASSSGRRREHYGYTF	TGTGCCAGCAGCTCCGGTAGACGCAGGGAACACTATGGCTACACCTTC
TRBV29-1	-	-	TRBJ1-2	CSADSFNYGYTF	TGCAGCGCGGACAGCTTTAACTATGGCTACACCTTC
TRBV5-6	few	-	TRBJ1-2	CASSSRTDFYGYTF	TGTGCCAGCAGCTCCAGGACCGATTTCTATGGCTACACCTTC
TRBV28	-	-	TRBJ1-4	CASSLPGAGEKLFF	TGTGCCAGCAGTTTACCAGGGGCGGGAGAAAAACTGTTTTTT
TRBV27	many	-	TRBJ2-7	CASSFRGYEQYF	TGTGCCAGCAGTTTTAGGGGCTACGAGCAGTACTTC
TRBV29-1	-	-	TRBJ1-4	CSVEADGTNEKLFF	TGCAGCGTTGAAGCTGACGGAACTAATGAAAAACTGTTTTTT
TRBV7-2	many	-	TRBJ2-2	CASSFGTTNTGELFF	TGTGCCAGCAGCTTCGGGACAACGAACACCGGGGAGCTGTTTTTT
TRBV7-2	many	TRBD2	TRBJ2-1	CASSPSPLAGGGNYEQFF	TGTGCCAGCAGCCCCTCCCCCCTAGCGGGAGGGGGGAACTATGAGCAGTTCTTC
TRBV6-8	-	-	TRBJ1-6	CASSRDRSFDNSPLHF	TGTGCCAGCAGTCGGGACCGGAGCTTTGATAATTCACCCCTCCACTTT